This T cell receptor (beta chain) was retrieved from a study of patients and donors after allogeneic stem cell transplantation. V was shortened by 4 bases and J by 4 bases, with 12 bases between the two germline ends. The CDR3 spans 15 residues. CDR1 and CDR2 from the germline V gene are SGHDT and YYEEEE. Using its own MiXCR run on the RT-PCR reads, TCRdb lists one record per CDR3 protein. Of hundreds of thousands of distinct CDR3 sequences listed, roughly 16% are singletons. This clonotype was counted only a few times. The TCR originated in a human donor who was either an allogeneic HSCT recipient or a stem cell or donor lymphocyte infusion donor (not recorded which). It is not recorded whose cells these are; they may come from a transplant donor. Sequenced material: blood, either unsorted or a sorted T cell fraction (not recorded which). The gene calls are TRBV5-6 and TRBJ2-6; D not certain. In DNA, the CDR3 is TGTGCCAGCAGCACACCCCGAGCGGGGGCCAACGTCCTGACTTTC. This sequence encodes CASSTPRAGANVLTF.